This TCR beta chain comes out of a study of cytomegalovirus exposure and HLA in healthy donors (dated by TCRdb to about 2017). In the study overall: A later analysis indicated that the 130 or so validation repertoires were generated on the platform also employed for the 720 or so repertoires of the first cohort. The study combined high-throughput TCR immunosequencing, statistical association of individual TCRs with disease status, and machine learning to predict cytomegalovirus infection status. The study aimed to test whether cataloging public T cell receptors could reveal signatures of past pathogen exposure. In addition to the first cohort of 666 subjects, a separate validation cohort of 100 to 150 different subjects was used.

On this clone: There is no known antigen for this receptor. Base qualities are not provided; no much larger clone lies one nucleotide away.

Preparation of the library involved the immunoSEQ multiplex PCR assay. The study's own analysis went as follows. A statistical classification framework was built for diagnosing cytomegalovirus status from the catalog of TCR beta chain sequences. The table was pulled from immuneACCESS by TCRdb, which kept in-frame rearrangements only. Such tables lose some clones; where checked, under half of the loss comes from unresolved V genes, and the rest has no known cause. V and J calls and clone size come straight from that table; D and trimming were deduced from the DNA. Here the sample has 95,000 to 120,000 clones; 70% to 85% occur a single time. About 2.9% of the sample is held by the ten biggest clonotypes. Results the study describes overall, beyond this receptor: The classifier was reported to diagnose cytomegalovirus status with high specificity and sensitivity in both the original and validation cohorts. While some public TCRs were present in many individuals, most TCR sequences turned up only very rarely across donors. A total of 164 TCR beta chains were listed by the study as associated with cytomegalovirus. Of the cluster scores, about 94% were above 0 in a later analysis, which found that TCRs clustered in the first cohort also tended to co-occur in the 90 to 150 validation repertoires. It was suggested by the authors that the approach could potentially be generalized to other disease states and immunological phenotypes. Three of the identified cytomegalovirus-associated TCR beta chains were confirmed in vitro to be specific for cytomegalovirus antigens. All 120 or so repertoires were used to score co-occurrence in the validation cohort in a later analysis, because that analysis had no HLA typing for the cohort.

The donors belonged to the validation cohort of roughly 120 subjects, which was separate from the approximately 680-subject first cohort. Its CDR3 holds 18 amino acids, cysteine through phenylalanine. Solely the CDR3 DNA is kept, with 54 bases framed from the first base. A distance of 24 bases separates the germline ends of V and J, which lose 2 bases and 5 bases respectively. CDR1 and CDR2 are drawn from the germline V gene: SGHTA, FQGNSA. The chain employs TRBV7-2 and TRBJ1-1; a tentative D call is TRBD1 (6 bases match). This sequence originates from a woman in her late teens or twenties in good health and CMV-seronegative. Sequencing used PBMCs. The sequenced DNA is TGTGCCAGCAGCTTAAACAGGGAAGGTTACGATGAAGGGACTGAAGCTTTCTTT. Its protein is CASSLNREGYDEGTEAFF. The variable domain in full, with residues beyond the CDR3 obtained from the reference TRBV7-2 and TRBJ1-1 genes, is GAGVSQSPSNKVTEKGKDVELRCDPISGHTALYWYRQSLGQGLEFLIYFQGNSAPDKSGLPSDRFSAERTGGSVSTLTIQRTQQEDSAVYLCASSLNREGYDEGTEAFFGQGTRLTVV.